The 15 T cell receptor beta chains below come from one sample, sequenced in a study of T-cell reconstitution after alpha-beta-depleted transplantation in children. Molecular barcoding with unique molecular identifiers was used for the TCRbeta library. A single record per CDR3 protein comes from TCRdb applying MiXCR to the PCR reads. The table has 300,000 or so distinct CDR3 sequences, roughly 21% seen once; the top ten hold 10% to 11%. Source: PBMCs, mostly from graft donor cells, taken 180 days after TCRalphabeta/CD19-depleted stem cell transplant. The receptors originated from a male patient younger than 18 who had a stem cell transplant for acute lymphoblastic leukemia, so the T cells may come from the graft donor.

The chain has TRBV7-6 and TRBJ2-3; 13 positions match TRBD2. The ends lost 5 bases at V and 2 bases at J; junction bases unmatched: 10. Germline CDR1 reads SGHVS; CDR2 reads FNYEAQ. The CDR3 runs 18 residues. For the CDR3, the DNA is TGTGCCAGCAGCCCGAGAGGGGGGACTAGCGGGATCACAGATACGCAGTATTTT. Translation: CASSPRGGTSGITDTQYF.

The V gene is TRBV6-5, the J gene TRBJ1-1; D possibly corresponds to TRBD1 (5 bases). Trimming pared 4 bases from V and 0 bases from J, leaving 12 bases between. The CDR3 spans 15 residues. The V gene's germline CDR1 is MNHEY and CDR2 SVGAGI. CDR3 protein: CASSSLRGMNTEAFF. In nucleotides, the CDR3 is TGTGCCAGCAGTTCACTCCGGGGCATGAACACTGAAGCTTTCTTT.

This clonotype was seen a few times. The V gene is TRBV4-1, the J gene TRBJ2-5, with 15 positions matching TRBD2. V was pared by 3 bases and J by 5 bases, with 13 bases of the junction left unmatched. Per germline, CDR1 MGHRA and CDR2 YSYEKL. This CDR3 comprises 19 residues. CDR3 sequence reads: CASSQRGLAGGHGGETQYF. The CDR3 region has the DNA TGCGCCAGCAGCCAGAGGGGACTAGCGGGAGGCCATGGGGGGGAGACCCAGTACTTC.

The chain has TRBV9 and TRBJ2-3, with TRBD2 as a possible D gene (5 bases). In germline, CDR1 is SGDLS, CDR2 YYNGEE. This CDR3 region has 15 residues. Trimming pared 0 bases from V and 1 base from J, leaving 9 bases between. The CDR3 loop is CASSVDGGRTDTQYF. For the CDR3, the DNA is TGTGCCAGCAGCGTAGACGGCGGGCGCACAGATACGCAGTATTTT.

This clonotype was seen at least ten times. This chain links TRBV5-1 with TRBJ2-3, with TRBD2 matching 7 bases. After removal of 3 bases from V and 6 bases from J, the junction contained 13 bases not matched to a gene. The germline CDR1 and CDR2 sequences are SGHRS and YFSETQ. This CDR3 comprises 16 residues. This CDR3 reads CASSYSPAGVTDTQYF. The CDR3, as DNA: TGCGCCAGCAGCTATTCCCCCGCGGGAGTAACGGATACGCAGTATTTT. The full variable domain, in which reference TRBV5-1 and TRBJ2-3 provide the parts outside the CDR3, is KAGVTQTPRYLIKTRGQQVTLSCSPISGHRSVSWYQQTPGQGLQFLFEYFSETQRNKGNFPGRFSGRQFSNSRSEMNVSTLELGDSALYLCASSYSPAGVTDTQYFGPGTRLTVL.

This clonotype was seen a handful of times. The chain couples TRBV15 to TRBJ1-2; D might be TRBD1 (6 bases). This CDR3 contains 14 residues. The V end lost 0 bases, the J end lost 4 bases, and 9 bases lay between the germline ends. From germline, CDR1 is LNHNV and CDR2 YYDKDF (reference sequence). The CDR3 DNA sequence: TGTGCCACCAGCAGAGAGGCCAGGGGCTATGGCTACACCTTC. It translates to CATSREARGYGYTF.

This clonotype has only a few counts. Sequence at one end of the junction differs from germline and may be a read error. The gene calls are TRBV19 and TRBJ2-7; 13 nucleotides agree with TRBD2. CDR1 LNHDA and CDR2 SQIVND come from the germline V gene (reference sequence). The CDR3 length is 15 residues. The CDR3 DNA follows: TGCGCCAGCAGCCCCGGGACTAGCGGGATATACGAGCAGTACTTC. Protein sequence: CASSPGTSGIYEQYF.

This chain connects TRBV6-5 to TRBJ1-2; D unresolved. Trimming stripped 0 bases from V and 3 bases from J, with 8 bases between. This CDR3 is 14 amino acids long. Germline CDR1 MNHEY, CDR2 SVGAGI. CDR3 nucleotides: TGTGCCAGCAGTTACTCGTCGGGCCACTATGGCTACACCTTC. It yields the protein CASSYSSGHYGYTF.

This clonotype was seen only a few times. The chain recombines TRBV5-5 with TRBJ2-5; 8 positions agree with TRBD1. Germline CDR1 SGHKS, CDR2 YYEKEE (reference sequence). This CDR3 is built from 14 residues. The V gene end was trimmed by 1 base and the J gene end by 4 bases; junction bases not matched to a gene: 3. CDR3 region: CASSLFTGGETQYF. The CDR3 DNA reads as TGTGCCAGCAGCTTGTTCACAGGGGGAGAGACCCAGTACTTC.

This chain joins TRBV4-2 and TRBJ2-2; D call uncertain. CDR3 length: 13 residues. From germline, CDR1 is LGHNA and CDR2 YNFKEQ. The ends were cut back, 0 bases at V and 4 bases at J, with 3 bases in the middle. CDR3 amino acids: CASSQESTGELFF. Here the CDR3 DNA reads TGTGCCAGCAGCCAAGAAAGCACCGGGGAGCTGTTTTTT.

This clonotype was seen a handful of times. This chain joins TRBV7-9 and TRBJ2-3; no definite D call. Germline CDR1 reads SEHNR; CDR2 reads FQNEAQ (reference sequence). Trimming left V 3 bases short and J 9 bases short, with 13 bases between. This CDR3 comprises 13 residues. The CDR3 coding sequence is TGTGCCAGCAGCTTGCCGGCCTCAAAGACGCAGTATTTT. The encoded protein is CASSLPASKTQYF.

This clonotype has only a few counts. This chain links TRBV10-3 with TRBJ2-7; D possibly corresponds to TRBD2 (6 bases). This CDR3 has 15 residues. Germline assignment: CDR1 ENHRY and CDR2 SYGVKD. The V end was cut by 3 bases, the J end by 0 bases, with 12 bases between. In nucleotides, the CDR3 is TGTGCCATCAGTGACTCCCCGGGACTCTCCTACGAGCAGTACTTC. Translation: CAISDSPGLSYEQYF.

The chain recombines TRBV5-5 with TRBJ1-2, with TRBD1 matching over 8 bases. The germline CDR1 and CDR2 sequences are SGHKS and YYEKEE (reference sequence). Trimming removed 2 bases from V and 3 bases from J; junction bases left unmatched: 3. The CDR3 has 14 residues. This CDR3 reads CASSFGQGYYGYTF. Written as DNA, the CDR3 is TGTGCCAGCAGCTTTGGACAGGGCTACTATGGCTACACCTTC.

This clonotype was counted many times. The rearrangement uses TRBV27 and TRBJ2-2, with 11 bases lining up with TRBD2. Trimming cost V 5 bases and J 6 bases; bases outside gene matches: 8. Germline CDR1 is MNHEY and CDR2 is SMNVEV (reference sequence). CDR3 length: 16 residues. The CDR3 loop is CASSPRGLAVSGELFF. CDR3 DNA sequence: TGTGCCAGCAGTCCCAGGGGACTAGCGGTTTCCGGGGAGCTGTTTTTT.

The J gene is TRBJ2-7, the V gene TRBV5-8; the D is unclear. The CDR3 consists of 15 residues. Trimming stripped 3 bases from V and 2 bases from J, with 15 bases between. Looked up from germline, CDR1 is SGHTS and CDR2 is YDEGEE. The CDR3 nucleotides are TGTGCCAGCAGCTCGCTAAAGATTCTCCCCTACGAGCAGTACTTC. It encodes CASSSLKILPYEQYF.